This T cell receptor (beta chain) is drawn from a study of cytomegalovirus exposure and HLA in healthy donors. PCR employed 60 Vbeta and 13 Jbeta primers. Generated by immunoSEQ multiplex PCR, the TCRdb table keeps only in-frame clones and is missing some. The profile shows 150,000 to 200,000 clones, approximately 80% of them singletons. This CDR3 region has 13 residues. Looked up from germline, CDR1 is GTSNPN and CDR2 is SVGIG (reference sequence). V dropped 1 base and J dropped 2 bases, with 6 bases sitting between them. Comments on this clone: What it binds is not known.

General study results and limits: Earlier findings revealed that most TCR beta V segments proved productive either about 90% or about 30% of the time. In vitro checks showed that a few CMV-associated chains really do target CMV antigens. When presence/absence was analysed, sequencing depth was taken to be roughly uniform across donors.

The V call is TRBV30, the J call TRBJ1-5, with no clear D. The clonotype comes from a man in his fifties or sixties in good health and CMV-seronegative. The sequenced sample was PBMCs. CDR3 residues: CAWSGGRNQPQHF. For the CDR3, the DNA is TGTGCCTGGAGTGGCGGTCGCAATCAGCCCCAGCATTTT.